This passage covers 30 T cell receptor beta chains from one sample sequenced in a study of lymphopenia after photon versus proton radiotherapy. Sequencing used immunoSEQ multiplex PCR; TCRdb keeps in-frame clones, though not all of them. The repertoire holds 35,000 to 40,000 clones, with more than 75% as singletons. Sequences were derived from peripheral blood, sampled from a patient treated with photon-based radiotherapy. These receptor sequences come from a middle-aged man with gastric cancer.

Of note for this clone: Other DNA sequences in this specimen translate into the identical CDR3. CDR3 sequence: CASSLVAGGTEAFF. DNA for the CDR3: TGTGCCAGCAGCTTGGTCGCCGGGGGGACTGAAGCTTTCTTT. The chain has TRBV5-6 and TRBJ1-1; perhaps TRBD1 as D (5 bases). Looked up from germline, CDR1 is SGHDT and CDR2 is YYEEEE. The CDR3 loop spans 14 amino acids. V lost 0 bases and J 5 bases, leaving 11 bases between the germline ends.

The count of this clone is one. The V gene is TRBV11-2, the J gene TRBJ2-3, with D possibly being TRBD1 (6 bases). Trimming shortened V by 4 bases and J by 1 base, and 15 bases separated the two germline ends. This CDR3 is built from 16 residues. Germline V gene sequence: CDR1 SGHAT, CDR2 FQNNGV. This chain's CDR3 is CASSSIQGRGTDTQYF. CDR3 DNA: TGTGCCAGCAGCTCCATACAGGGCCGGGGCACAGATACGCAGTATTTT.

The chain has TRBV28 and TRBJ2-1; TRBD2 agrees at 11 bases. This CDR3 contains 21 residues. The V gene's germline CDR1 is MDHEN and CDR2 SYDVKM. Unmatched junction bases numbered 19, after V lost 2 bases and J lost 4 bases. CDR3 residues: CASSLRMGSQLAGDPYNEQFF. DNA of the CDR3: TGTGCCAGCAGTTTAAGGATGGGATCTCAACTAGCGGGAGACCCATACAATGAGCAGTTCTTC. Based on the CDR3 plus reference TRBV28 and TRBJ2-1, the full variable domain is DVKVTQSSRYLVKRTGEKVFLECVQDMDHENMFWYRQDPGLGLRLIYFSYDVKMKEKGDIPEGYSVSREKKERFSLILESASTNQTSMYLCASSLRMGSQLAGDPYNEQFFGPGTRLTVL.

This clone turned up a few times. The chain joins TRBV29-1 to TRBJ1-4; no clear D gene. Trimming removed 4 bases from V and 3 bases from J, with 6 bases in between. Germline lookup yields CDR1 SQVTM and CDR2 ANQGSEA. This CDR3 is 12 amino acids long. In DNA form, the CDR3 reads TGCAGCGTTGGTTGGGCTAATGAAAAACTGTTTTTT. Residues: CSVGWANEKLFF.

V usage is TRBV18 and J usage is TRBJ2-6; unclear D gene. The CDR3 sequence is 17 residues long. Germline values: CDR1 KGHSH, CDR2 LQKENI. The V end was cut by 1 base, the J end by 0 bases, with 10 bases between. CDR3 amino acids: CASSPQSASSGANVLTF. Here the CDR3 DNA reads TGTGCCAGCTCACCACAGTCGGCAAGCTCTGGGGCCAACGTCCTGACTTTC.

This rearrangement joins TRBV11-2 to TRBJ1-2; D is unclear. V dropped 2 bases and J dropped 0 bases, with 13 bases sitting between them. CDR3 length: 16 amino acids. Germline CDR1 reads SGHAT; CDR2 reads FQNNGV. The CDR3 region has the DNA TGTGCCAGCAGCTTACGTCCGGCGGCAGCTAACTATGGCTACACCTTC. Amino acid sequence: CASSLRPAAANYGYTF.

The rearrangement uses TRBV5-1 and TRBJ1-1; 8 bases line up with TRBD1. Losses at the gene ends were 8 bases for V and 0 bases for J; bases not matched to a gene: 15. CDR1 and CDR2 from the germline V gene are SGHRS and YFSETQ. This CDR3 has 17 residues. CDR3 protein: CASIPDRANDMNTEAFF. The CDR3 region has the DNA TGCGCCAGTATACCGGACAGGGCAAACGACATGAACACTGAAGCTTTCTTT.

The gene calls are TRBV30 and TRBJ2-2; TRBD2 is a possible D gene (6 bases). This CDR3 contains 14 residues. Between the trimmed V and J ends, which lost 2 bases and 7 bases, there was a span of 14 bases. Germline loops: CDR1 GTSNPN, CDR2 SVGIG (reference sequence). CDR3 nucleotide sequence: TGTGCCTGGAGTTGGGCTAGCGAGTTCGGGGAGCTGTTTTTT. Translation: CAWSWASEFGELFF.

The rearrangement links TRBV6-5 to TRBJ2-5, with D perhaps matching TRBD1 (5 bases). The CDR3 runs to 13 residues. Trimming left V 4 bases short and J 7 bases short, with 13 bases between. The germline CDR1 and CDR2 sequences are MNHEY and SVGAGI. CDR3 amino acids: CASSLQGVGTQYF. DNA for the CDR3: TGTGCCAGCAGTTTACAAGGGGTCGGGACCCAGTACTTC.

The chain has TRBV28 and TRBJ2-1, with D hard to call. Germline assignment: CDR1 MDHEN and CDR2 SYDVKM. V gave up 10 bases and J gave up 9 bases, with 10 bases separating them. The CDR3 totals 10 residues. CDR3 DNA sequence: TGTGCCACCTCGGTGGGTGAGCAGTTCTTC. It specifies CATSVGEQFF. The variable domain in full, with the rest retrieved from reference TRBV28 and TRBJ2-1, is DVKVTQSSRYLVKRTGEKVFLECVQDMDHENMFWYRQDPGLGLRLIYFSYDVKMKEKGDIPEGYSVSREKKERFSLILESASTNQTSMYLCATSVGEQFFGPGTRLTVL.

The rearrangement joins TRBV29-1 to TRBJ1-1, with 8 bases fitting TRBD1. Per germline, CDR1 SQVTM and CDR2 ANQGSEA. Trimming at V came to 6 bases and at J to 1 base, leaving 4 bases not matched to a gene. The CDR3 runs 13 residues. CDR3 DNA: TGCAGCGTCGGACAGGGAGGGAACACTGAAGCTTTCTTT. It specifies CSVGQGGNTEAFF.

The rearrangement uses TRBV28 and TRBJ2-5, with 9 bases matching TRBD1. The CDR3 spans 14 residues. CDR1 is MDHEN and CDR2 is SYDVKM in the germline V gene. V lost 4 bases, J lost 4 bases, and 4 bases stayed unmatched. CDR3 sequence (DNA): TGTGCCAGCAGTTCATCGACAGGGGGAGAGACCCAGTACTTC. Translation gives CASSSSTGGETQYF.

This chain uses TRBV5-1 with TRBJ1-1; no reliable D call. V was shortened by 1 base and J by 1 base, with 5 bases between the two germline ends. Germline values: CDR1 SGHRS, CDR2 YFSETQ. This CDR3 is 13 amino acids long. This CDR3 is CASSLWTNTEAFF. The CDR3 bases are TGCGCCAGCAGCTTGTGGACGAACACTGAAGCTTTCTTT.

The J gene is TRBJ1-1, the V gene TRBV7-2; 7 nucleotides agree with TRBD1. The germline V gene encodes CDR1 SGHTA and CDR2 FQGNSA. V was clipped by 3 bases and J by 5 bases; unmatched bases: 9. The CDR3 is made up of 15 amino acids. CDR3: CASSFRQGQRTEAFF. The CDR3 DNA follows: TGTGCCAGCAGCTTTAGACAGGGACAGCGAACTGAAGCTTTCTTT.

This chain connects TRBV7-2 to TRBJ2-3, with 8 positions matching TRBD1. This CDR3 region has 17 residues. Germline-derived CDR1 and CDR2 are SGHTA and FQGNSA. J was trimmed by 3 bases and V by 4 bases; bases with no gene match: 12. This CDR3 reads CASSSPLDRAVTDTQYF. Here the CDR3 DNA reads TGTGCCAGCAGCTCCCCCCTGGACAGGGCGGTGACAGATACGCAGTATTTT.

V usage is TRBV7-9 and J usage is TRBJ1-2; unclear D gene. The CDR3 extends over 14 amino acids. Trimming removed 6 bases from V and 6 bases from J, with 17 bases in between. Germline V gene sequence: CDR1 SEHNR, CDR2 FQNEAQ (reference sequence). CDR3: CASSPWMGEHGYTF. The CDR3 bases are TGTGCCAGCAGTCCTTGGATGGGAGAACATGGCTACACCTTC.

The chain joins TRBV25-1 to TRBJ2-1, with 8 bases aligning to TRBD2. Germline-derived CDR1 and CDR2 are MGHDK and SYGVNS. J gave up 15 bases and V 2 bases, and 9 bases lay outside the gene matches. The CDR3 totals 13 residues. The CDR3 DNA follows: TGTGCCAGCAGTGAACTGGGAGGACTAGCAGGGTTCTTC. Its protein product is CASSELGGLAGFF. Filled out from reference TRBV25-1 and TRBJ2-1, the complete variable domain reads EADIYQTPRYLVIGTGKKITLECSQTMGHDKMYWYQQDPGMELHLIHYSYGVNSTEKGDLSSESTVSRIRTEHFPLTLESARPSHTSQYLCASSELGGLAGFFGPGTRLTVL.

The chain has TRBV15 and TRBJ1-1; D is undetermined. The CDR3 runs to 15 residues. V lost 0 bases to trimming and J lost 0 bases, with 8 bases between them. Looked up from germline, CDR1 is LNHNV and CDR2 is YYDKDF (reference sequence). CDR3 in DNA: TGTGCCACCAGCAGAGAGGGTTCCGTGAACACTGAAGCTTTCTTT. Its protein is CATSREGSVNTEAFF.

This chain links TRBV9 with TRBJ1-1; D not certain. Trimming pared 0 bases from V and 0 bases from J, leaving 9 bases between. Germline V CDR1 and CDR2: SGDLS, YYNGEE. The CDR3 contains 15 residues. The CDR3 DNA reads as TGTGCCAGCAGCGTAGGTGCATTTATGAACACTGAAGCTTTCTTT. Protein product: CASSVGAFMNTEAFF.

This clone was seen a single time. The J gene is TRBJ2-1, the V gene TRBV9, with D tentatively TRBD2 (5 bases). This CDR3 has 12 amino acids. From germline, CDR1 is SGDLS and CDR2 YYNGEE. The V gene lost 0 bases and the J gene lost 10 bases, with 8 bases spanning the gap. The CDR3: CASSVAASEQFF. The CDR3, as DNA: TGTGCCAGCAGCGTAGCCGCTAGCGAGCAGTTCTTC.

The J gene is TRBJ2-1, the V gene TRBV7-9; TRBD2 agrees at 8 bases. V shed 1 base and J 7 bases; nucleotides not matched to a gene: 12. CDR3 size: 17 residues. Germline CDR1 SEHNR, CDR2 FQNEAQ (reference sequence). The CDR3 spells CASSLGPAGVVGNEQFF. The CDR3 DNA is TGTGCCAGCAGCTTAGGGCCAGCGGGAGTGGTAGGAAATGAGCAGTTCTTC. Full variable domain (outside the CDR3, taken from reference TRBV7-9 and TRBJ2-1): DTGVSQNPRHKITKRGQNVTFRCDPISEHNRLYWYRQTLGQGPEFLTYFQNEAQLEKSRLLSDRFSAERPKGSFSTLEIQRTEQGDSAMYLCASSLGPAGVVGNEQFFGPGTRLTVL.

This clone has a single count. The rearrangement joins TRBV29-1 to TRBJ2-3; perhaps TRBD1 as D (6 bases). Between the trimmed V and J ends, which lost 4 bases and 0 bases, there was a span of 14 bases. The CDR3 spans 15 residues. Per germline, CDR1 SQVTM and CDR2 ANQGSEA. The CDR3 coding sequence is TGCAGCGTTGTACTAGACAGGACTAGCACAGATACGCAGTATTTT. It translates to CSVVLDRTSTDTQYF.

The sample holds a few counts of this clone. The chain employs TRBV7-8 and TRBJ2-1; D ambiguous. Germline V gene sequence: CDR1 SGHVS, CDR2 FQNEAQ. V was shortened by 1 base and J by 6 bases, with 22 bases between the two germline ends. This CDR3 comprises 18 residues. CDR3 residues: CASSLEALRSGRRNEQFF. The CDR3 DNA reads TGTGCCAGCAGCTTAGAGGCTCTCAGATCTGGCCGCCGCAATGAGCAGTTCTTC.

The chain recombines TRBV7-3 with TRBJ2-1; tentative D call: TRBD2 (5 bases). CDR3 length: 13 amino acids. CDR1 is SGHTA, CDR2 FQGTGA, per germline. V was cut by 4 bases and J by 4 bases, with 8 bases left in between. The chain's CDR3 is CASSSDWYNEQFF. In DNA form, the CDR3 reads TGTGCCAGCAGCTCGGACTGGTACAATGAGCAGTTCTTC.

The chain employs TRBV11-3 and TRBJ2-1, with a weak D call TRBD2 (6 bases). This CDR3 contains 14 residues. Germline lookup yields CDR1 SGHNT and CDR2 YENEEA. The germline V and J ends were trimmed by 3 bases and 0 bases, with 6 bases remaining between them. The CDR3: CASSFGGSYNEQFF. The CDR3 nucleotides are TGTGCCAGCAGCTTCGGGGGCTCCTACAATGAGCAGTTCTTC.

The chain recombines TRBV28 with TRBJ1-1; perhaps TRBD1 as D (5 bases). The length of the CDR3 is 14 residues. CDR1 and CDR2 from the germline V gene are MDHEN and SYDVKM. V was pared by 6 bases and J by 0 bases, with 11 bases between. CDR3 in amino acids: CASSSPGMNTEAFF. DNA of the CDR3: TGTGCCAGCAGCTCCCCAGGGATGAACACTGAAGCTTTCTTT.

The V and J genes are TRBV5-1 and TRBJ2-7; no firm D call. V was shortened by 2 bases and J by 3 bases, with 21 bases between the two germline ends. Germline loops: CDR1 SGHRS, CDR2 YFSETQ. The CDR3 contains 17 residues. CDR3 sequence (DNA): TGCGCCAGCAGCTTCCTTTCCCTCCGTGGCCCCTACTACGAGCAGTACTTC. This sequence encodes CASSFLSLRGPYYEQYF.

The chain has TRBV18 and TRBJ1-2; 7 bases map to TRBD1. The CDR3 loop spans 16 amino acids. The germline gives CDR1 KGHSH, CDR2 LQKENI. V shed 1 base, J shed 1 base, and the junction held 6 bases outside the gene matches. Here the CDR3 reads CASSPLDQGVNYGYTF. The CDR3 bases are TGTGCCAGCTCACCACTTGATCAGGGGGTTAACTATGGCTACACCTTC.

CDR3 amino acids: CASSYRLAGANTGELFF. The CDR3 DNA is TGTGCCAGTAGTTATAGACTAGCGGGAGCGAACACCGGGGAGCTGTTTTTT. V and J are TRBV19 and TRBJ2-2; 12 nucleotides match TRBD2. V lost 5 bases to trimming and J lost 0 bases; unmatched junction nucleotides: 4. Per the germline V gene, CDR1 is LNHDA and CDR2 is SQIVND (reference sequence). The CDR3 is 17 residues long.

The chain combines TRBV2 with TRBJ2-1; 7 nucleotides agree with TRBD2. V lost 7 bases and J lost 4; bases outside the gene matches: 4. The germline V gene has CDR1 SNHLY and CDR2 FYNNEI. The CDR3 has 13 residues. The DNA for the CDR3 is TGTGCCAGCACGTCTAGCGGATACAATGAGCAGTTCTTC. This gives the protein CASTSSGYNEQFF.